This TCR beta chain derives from a study of beta chain features in type 1 diabetes. Overall study: Summed over all samples, the examined sorted cells came to 95 million to 120 million. Study findings and constraints: Within each of all four CD4+ subsets, Type 1 diabetes patients had TCRB CDR3s that were moderately but significantly shorter. The VDJ junctions of type 1 diabetes patients carried fewer insertions and more deletions.

Only a few counts were recorded for this clone. Its antigen is unidentified. This CDR3 has 15 residues. Trimming stripped 5 bases from V and 3 bases from J, with 14 bases between. Germline loops: CDR1 LNHNV, CDR2 YYDKDF (reference sequence). What was sequenced were expressed TCRB transcripts, since all of the isolated RNA had been reverse transcribed. The average read count of naive, central memory and regulatory T cell samples was some 3.5 million. The protocol was immunoSEQ multiplex PCR, while the TCRdb copy is restricted to in-frame clones and leaves out a portion. The sample has around 250,000 clones, around 13% seen once. Averaging roughly 0.12 L, one heparinised blood draw came from each individual donor.

The gene calls are TRBV15 and TRBJ1-5, with a possible D match to TRBD1 (5 bases). The specimen sequenced was naive CD4+ T cells from blood. This TCR was recovered from a man aged 25 to 45 with type 1 diabetes. The CDR3 region is CATSLARGNNQPQHF. The CDR3 DNA sequence: TGTGCCACCAGCTTAGCGCGGGGGAACAATCAGCCCCAGCATTTT.